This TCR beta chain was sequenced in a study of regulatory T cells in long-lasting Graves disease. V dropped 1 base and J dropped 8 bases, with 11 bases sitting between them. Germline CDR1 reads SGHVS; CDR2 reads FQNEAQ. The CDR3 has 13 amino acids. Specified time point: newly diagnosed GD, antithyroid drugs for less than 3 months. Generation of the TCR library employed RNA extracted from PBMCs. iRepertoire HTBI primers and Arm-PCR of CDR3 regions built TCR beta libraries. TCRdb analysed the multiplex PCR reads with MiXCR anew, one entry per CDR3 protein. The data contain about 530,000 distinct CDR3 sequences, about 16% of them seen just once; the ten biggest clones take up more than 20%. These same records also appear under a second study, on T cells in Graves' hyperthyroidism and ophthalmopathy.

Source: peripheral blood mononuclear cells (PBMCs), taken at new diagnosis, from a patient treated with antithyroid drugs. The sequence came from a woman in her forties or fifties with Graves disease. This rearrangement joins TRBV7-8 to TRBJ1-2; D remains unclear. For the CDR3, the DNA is TGTGCCAGCAGCTTAGTTGGGGTGTTAGGCTACACCTTC. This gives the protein CASSLVGVLGYTF.